The clone carrying this T cell receptor beta chain was recorded once. Its matching antigen is unknown. PCR used 60 Vbeta primers and 13 Jbeta primers. Here immunoSEQ multiplex PCR was the method, and the copy in TCRdb shows in-frame clones only, minus some. The repertoire has roughly 220,000 clones, approximately 85% of them found once; the top ten carry 2.7%. These data belong to a study of cytomegalovirus exposure and HLA in healthy donors. The CDR3 is 15 amino acids. Trimming cost V 3 bases and J 2 bases; bases outside gene matches: 8. Per germline, CDR1 SGHRS and CDR2 YFSETQ. Study-wide points: In vitro testing confirmed a few CMV-associated chains as specific for CMV antigens. The listing of roughly 160 TCR beta chains classed them as cytomegalovirus-associated. Roughly even sequencing depth across donors was the assumption behind the presence/absence analyses.

The sequence was obtained from a middle-aged woman in good health and CMV-seronegative. Sequencing was done on a sample of PBMCs. This chain links TRBV5-1 with TRBJ2-7, with 7 positions matching TRBD2. The CDR3 sequence is CASSSAASGPYEQYF. Written as DNA, the CDR3 is TGCGCCAGCAGCTCGGCGGCTAGCGGCCCCTACGAGCAGTACTTC.